The clone carrying this T cell receptor beta chain was detected once. These data are taken from a study of blood T cell repertoires in COVID-19. About the research overall: Specimens from acute and convalescent COVID-19 originated in the United States, Italy and Spain.

The authors' processing: Quantification of nucleated cells was approximated via reference gene primer amplification. TCRdb keeps only in-frame clones here, not all; method: immunoSEQ multiplex PCR. The V and J calls and clone size are taken from that table; D and trimming were inferred from the DNA. The sample lists approximately 140,000 clones, roughly nine tenths occurring once. CDR3 length: 15 amino acids. Germline assignment: CDR1 KGHSH and CDR2 LQKENI. V shed 2 bases and J shed 5 bases, with 16 bases lying between them. The chain carries TRBV18 and TRBJ2-7; tentative D call: TRBD1 (6 bases). Sequenced sample: peripheral blood. The origin of this receptor is a man between 18 and 35 years old with COVID-19, enrolled during active disease. The DNA of the CDR3 is TGTGCCAGCTCACCATCGTCGACAGGTAGCCACGAGCAGTACTTC. Encoded protein: CASSPSSTGSHEQYF.